This T cell receptor beta chain was found in a study of CD8 T cells in Susac syndrome (dated by TCRdb to the late 2010s). For context, the study as a whole: Among the sequenced Susac syndrome patients, six had clinically active disease and roughly 8 were in clinical remission. Susac syndrome patients were therapy-naive, on corticosteroids (some also receiving IVIg), or on IVIg alone at blood withdrawal. The study used repertoire sequencing to test whether antigen drove CD8+ T cell activation and differentiation in Susac syndrome. Findings and caveats that apply to the study as a whole: No clonal expansion was detected in the CD4+ T cell repertoire of Susac syndrome patients. The TCR sequencing and HLA analysis was acknowledged to have included a relatively small number of individuals.

Peripheral blood CD8+ and CD4+ T cells from healthy donors, Susac syndrome patients and multiple sclerosis patients were profiled using high-throughput TCR beta sequencing. Recently defined diagnostic criteria for definite or probable disease were met by the Susac syndrome patients. Bulk CD8+ and CD4+ T cells were purified by magnetic negative isolation, whereas CD8+ TEMRA cells were enriched by FACS. Blood was drawn into EDTA tubes, processed within 24 hours, and PBMCs were isolated by density gradient centrifugation. PBMCs destined for TCR sequencing were cryopreserved in liquid nitrogen and later thawed in a 37 °C water bath. The sorted or isolated CD4+, CD8+ and CD8+ TEMRA cells had a purity of 90% or higher. In its sample, this clonotype was seen once. Its antigen target is currently unknown. No qualities accompany the bases; no much larger clone lies one base away. A single read is weak support.

The CDR3, cysteine through phenylalanine, is 11 amino acids long. Only the CDR3 region is kept as DNA, spanning 33 bases read in frame from base 1. CDR1 and CDR2, looked up from the germline V gene (reference sequence), are DFQATT and SNEGSKA. Here V drops 6 bases and J drops 3 bases, and the junction holds 2 bases not matched to any gene. RNA was extracted with the RNeasy kit and roughly 0.45 to 1 ug was reverse transcribed using random hexamers. The immunoSEQ multiplex PCR assay, covering 54 Vbeta and 13 Jbeta segments, was used to amplify TCR beta CDR3 regions. PCR amplification bias was corrected using a synthetic template baseline for primer optimization and computational correction. The paper's processing steps were these. Reads were assigned to V, D and J genes according to IMGT and analyzed in immunoSEQ Analyzer, with only productive sequences retained. To calculate clonality, Shannon entropy was normalized by log2 of the number of productive unique sequences and then subtracted from one. For each patient and control, public and private clones were evaluated among the 100 most prevalent clones. Clones were defined as Susac-specific when absent from the healthy and MS cohorts, from approximately 1,100 published viral clones and from other ImmuneACCESS disease sequences. The public reads were run again by TCRdb, first through fastp at Q25 and then through MiXCR, and only productive beta chains were kept. Merged by CDR3 protein, the rows form single entries marked with the most common genes and DNA. These V and J calls originate from TCRdb's pipeline instead of the authors' own analysis. The sample data list under 200,000 distinct CDR3 sequences, and roughly 90% of these were observed just once. The biggest ten clones account for about 0.1% of the sample.

This receptor was taken from a human donor with Susac syndrome. Sequencing was done on a sample of CD4+ T cells from PBMCs. The rearranged chain carries TRBV20-1 and TRBJ2-7; 7 central bases correspond to TRBD2. The sequenced DNA: TGCAGTGCCCGGGGGGTCTACGAGCAGTACTTC. The encoded protein is CSARGVYEQYF.